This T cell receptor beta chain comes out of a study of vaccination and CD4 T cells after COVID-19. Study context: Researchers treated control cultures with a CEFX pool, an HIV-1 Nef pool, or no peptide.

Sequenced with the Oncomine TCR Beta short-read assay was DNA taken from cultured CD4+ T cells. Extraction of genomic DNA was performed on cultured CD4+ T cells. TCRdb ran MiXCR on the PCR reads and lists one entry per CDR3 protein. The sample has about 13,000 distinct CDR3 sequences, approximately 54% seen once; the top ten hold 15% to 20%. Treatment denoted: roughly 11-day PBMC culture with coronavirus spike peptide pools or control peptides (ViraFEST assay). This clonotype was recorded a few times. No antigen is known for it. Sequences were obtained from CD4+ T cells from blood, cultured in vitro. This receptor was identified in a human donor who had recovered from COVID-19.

CDR3 sequence: CASSVQGGTGNTIYF. In DNA form, the CDR3 reads TGTGCCAGCAGCGTCCAGGGTGGCACTGGAAACACCATATATTTT. The rearrangement joins TRBV7-8 to TRBJ1-3; D possibly corresponds to TRBD1 (5 bases). The CDR3 consists of 15 residues. Looked up from germline, CDR1 is SGHVS and CDR2 is FQNEAQ. Trimming removed 5 bases at V and 2 bases at J, with 13 bases between.